Below are 19 T cell receptor beta chains sequenced from a single sample in a study of tissue T cells after allogeneic stem cell transplantation. The table came from immunoSEQ multiplex PCR; TCRdb's copy has only in-frame clones and leaves some out. This table holds approximately 3,500 clones, around 72% found once. Enrolled prospectively were adult allogeneic hematopoietic cell transplant recipients whose graft-versus-host disease was steroid-refractory. Sequenced material: left colon tissue, taken at autopsy. These receptors were obtained from a male patient aged 60 or older with steroid-refractory graft-versus-host disease after an allogeneic stem cell transplant. Among the T cells, some may be from the graft donor.

The V and J genes are TRBV5-4 and TRBJ2-1, with 7 bases identical to TRBD1. The CDR3 length is 15 residues. Germline V gene lookup returns CDR1 SGHNT and CDR2 YYREEE (reference sequence). J was trimmed by 6 bases and V by 4 bases; bases with no gene match: 10. CDR3 coding DNA: TGTGCCAGCAGCCTTAGGACAGGTTGGTTCAATGAGCAGTTCTTC. Translated: CASSLRTGWFNEQFF.

This chain uses TRBV7-2 with TRBJ1-1, with a weak D call TRBD1 (6 bases). This CDR3 spans 15 amino acids. Germline lookup yields CDR1 SGHTA and CDR2 FQGNSA. Trimming stripped 5 bases from V and 5 bases from J, with 18 bases between. CDR3 loop: CASSRGGGASTEAFF. CDR3 in DNA: TGTGCCAGCAGCAGAGGGGGGGGCGCGTCGACTGAAGCTTTCTTT.

The chain joins TRBV20-1 to TRBJ2-5; no definite D call. V was shortened by 7 bases and J by 1 base, with 7 bases between the two germline ends. The germline CDR1 and CDR2 sequences are DFQATT and SNEGSKA (reference sequence). The CDR3 loop spans 11 amino acids. CDR3 bases: TGCAGTGGTCTAACCCAAGAGACCCAGTACTTC. Encoded protein: CSGLTQETQYF.

The rearrangement joins TRBV11-2 to TRBJ2-5, with D possibly being TRBD2 (6 bases). This CDR3 is built from 15 residues. Trimming took 3 bases from V and 5 from J, leaving 16 bases between them. Germline V gene data show CDR1 as SGHAT and CDR2 as FQNNGV. CDR3 in amino acids: CASSFDPGVTETQYF. CDR3 bases: TGTGCCAGCAGCTTTGACCCGGGAGTCACGGAGACCCAGTACTTC.

V and J are TRBV9 and TRBJ2-3; D is uncertain. Trimming cost V 3 bases and J 0 bases, with 11 bases left between them. The germline V gene has CDR1 SGDLS and CDR2 YYNGEE. This CDR3 is built from 15 residues. CDR3 coding DNA: TGTGCCAGCAGCGCCACCATTGCTAGCACAGATACGCAGTATTTT. It codes for CASSATIASTDTQYF.

This chain joins TRBV5-4 and TRBJ1-3; D possibly corresponds to TRBD1 (6 bases). Germline CDR1 and CDR2: SGHNT and YYREEE (reference sequence). V lost 4 bases to trimming and J lost 0 bases, with 11 bases between them. The CDR3 spans 15 residues. The CDR3 nucleotides read TGTGCCAGCAGCCGGGGGCTCCCCTCTGGAAACACCATATATTTT. Residues: CASSRGLPSGNTIYF.

V gene TRBV27 combines with J gene TRBJ1-4; possible D gene TRBD1, 5 bases. V was cut by 3 bases and J by 6 bases, with 8 bases left in between. Germline CDR1 is MNHEY and CDR2 is SMNVEV (reference sequence). The CDR3 length is 13 residues. CDR3 sequence (DNA): TGTGCCAGCAGTTTCGGGGGGGATGAAAAACTGTTTTTT. It translates to CASSFGGDEKLFF. Full variable domain (outside the CDR3, taken from reference TRBV27 and TRBJ1-4): EAQVTQNPRYLITVTGKKLTVTCSQNMNHEYMSWYRQDPGLGLRQIYYSMNVEVTDKGDVPEGYKVSRKEKRNFPLILESPSPNQTSLYFCASSFGGDEKLFFGSGTQLSVL.

This clone has just one count. The chain is built from TRBV30 and TRBJ1-4; the match to TRBD1 covers 10 bases. The CDR3 extends over 14 amino acids. In germline, CDR1 is GTSNPN, CDR2 SVGIG (reference sequence). With 3 bases clipped from V and 10 bases from J, the junction kept 8 bases outside the gene matches. The CDR3 protein is CAWSPGQGIRKLFF. CDR3 DNA sequence: TGTGCCTGGAGCCCGGGACAGGGGATTAGAAAACTGTTTTTT.

The CDR3 coding sequence is TGTGCCAGCAGCTTAGTGATAGGGTCGGTCTATGAGCAGTTCTTC. It is translated as CASSLVIGSVYEQFF. The rearrangement joins TRBV7-9 to TRBJ2-1; D gene unclear. Germline V lookup: CDR1 SEHNR, CDR2 FQNEAQ (reference sequence). The CDR3 is 15 amino acids. V dropped 1 base and J dropped 8 bases, with 15 bases sitting between them. Combining the CDR3 with reference TRBV7-9 and TRBJ2-1 gives the whole variable domain DTGVSQNPRHKITKRGQNVTFRCDPISEHNRLYWYRQTLGQGPEFLTYFQNEAQLEKSRLLSDRFSAERPKGSFSTLEIQRTEQGDSAMYLCASSLVIGSVYEQFFGPGTRLTVL.

The rearrangement uses TRBV28 and TRBJ2-5; the match to TRBD1 covers 7 bases. V lost 6 bases, J lost 2 bases, and 6 bases stayed unmatched. Germline V gene sequence: CDR1 MDHEN, CDR2 SYDVKM. CDR3 size: 14 residues. Here the CDR3 DNA reads TGTGCCAGCAGAATGACAGGGAATCAAGAGACCCAGTACTTC. Translating gives CASRMTGNQETQYF. Using reference TRBV28 and TRBJ2-5 for the parts outside the CDR3, the full variable domain is DVKVTQSSRYLVKRTGEKVFLECVQDMDHENMFWYRQDPGLGLRLIYFSYDVKMKEKGDIPEGYSVSREKKERFSLILESASTNQTSMYLCASRMTGNQETQYFGPGTRLLVL.

The V and J genes are TRBV19 and TRBJ1-5, with D perhaps TRBD1 (6 bases). From germline, CDR1 is LNHDA and CDR2 SQIVND (reference sequence). V shed 7 bases and J shed 7 bases, with 17 bases lying between them. CDR3 length: 14 residues. CDR3 sequence reads: CASTSRGTRQPQHF. The CDR3 coding sequence is TGTGCCAGTACTTCCCGCGGGACACGACAGCCCCAGCATTTT.

The sample holds a few counts of this clone. The V gene is TRBV3-1 (or the pseudogene TRBV3-2), the J gene TRBJ2-5; D ambiguous. CDR1 is LGHDT, CDR2 YNNKEL, per germline (reference sequence). V was cut by 6 bases and J by 4 bases, with 18 bases left in between. The CDR3 runs 15 residues. The CDR3 spells CASSFDLGPSETQYF. CDR3 in DNA: TGTGCCAGCAGTTTCGATCTCGGACCCTCAGAGACCCAGTACTTC.

The chain recombines TRBV7-2 with TRBJ1-4, with TRBD1 matching 8 bases. The J segment lost 8 bases and the V segment lost 1 base, leaving 6 bases of the junction unmatched. Looked up from germline, CDR1 is SGHTA and CDR2 is FQGNSA. The CDR3 length is 15 residues. CDR3 sequence reads: CASSLGGRGHEKLFF. The CDR3 DNA reads as TGTGCCAGCAGCTTAGGGGGCAGGGGGCACGAAAAACTGTTTTTT.

The J gene is TRBJ1-6, the V gene TRBV30; 7 nucleotides align to TRBD1. The junction had 6 bases not matched to a gene; V was cut back by 3 bases and J by 7 bases. This CDR3 contains 14 residues. Germline V gene lookup returns CDR1 GTSNPN and CDR2 SVGIG (reference sequence). CDR3 region: CAWSYGTANSPLHF. As DNA, the CDR3 is TGTGCCTGGAGCTACGGGACAGCAAATTCACCCCTCCACTTT. Full variable domain (outside the CDR3, taken from reference TRBV30 and TRBJ1-6): SQTIHQWPATLVQPVGSPLSLECTVEGTSNPNLYWYRQAAGRGLQLLFYSVGIGQISSEVPQNLSASRPQDRQFILSSKKLLLSDSGFYLCAWSYGTANSPLHFGNGTRLTVT.

The chain has TRBV5-1 and TRBJ2-7; D may match TRBD1 or TRBD2 (5 bases each). With 3 bases removed from V and 0 bases from J, the gap between germline ends came to 10 bases. The germline V gene has CDR1 SGHRS and CDR2 YFSETQ. This CDR3 has 14 amino acids. The CDR3 region has the DNA TGCGCCAGCAGCTCCCGGGACGGCTCCTACGAGCAGTACTTC. Its protein product is CASSSRDGSYEQYF. The variable domain in full, completed from reference TRBV5-1 and TRBJ2-7, reads KAGVTQTPRYLIKTRGQQVTLSCSPISGHRSVSWYQQTPGQGLQFLFEYFSETQRNKGNFPGRFSGRQFSNSRSEMNVSTLELGDSALYLCASSSRDGSYEQYFGPGTRLTVT.

This clone was detected once. The V and J genes are TRBV5-1 and TRBJ1-3; tentatively, D is TRBD1 (5 bases). This CDR3 spans 15 amino acids. Germline V lookup: CDR1 SGHRS, CDR2 YFSETQ. V shed 2 bases and J shed 4 bases, with 13 bases lying between them. The CDR3 loop reads CASSLMEGLGNTIYF. CDR3 bases: TGCGCCAGCAGCTTAATGGAGGGGCTGGGAAACACCATATATTTT.

This clone was picked up one time. The CDR3 nucleotides are TGCGCCAGCAGCCAAGAAGAGACAGCCAAAAACATTCAGTACTTC. It translates to CASSQEETAKNIQYF. This rearrangement joins TRBV4-1 to TRBJ2-4; D gene unclear. The CDR3 is 15 amino acids. In germline, CDR1 is MGHRA, CDR2 YSYEKL. Trimming removed 0 bases at V and 0 bases at J, with 6 bases between.

The chain uses TRBV7-8 and TRBJ1-1, with TRBD1 as a possible D gene (5 bases). The CDR3 runs to 16 residues. Trimming shortened V by 5 bases and J by 4 bases, and 20 bases separated the two germline ends. Germline values: CDR1 SGHVS, CDR2 FQNEAQ. The CDR3 DNA is TGTGCCAGCAGCAGATTGGGGGTTGGAGTGGGCACTGAAGCTTTCTTT. It is translated as CASSRLGVGVGTEAFF. Full variable domain (remainder filled in from reference TRBV7-8 and TRBJ1-1): GAGVSQSPRYKVAKRGQDVALRCDPISGHVSLFWYQQALGQGPEFLTYFQNEAQLDKSGLPSDRFFAERPEGSVSTLKIQRTQQEDSAVYLCASSRLGVGVGTEAFFGQGTRLTVV.

The chain has TRBV12-3 or TRBV12-4 and TRBJ1-4; no reliable D call. The CDR3 is made up of 11 amino acids. The V end lost 1 base, the J end lost 8 bases, and 2 bases lay between the germline ends. The CDR3 loop reads CASSLEEKLFF. DNA for the CDR3: TGTGCCAGCAGTTTAGAAGAAAAACTGTTTTTT.